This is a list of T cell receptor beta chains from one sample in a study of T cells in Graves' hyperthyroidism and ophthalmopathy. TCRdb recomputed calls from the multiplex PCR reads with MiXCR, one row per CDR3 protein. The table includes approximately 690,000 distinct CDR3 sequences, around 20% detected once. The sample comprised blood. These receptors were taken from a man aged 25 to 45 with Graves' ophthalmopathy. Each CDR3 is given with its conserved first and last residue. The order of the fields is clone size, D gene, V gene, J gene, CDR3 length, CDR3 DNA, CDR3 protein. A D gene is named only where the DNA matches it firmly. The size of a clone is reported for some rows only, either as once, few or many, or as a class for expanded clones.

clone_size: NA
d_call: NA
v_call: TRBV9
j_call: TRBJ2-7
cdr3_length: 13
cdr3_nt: TGTGCCAGCAGCGTAGACAGGGATAACGAGCAGTACTTC
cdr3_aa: CASSVDRDNEQYF

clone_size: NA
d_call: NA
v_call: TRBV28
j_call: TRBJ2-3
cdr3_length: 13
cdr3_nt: TGTGCCATCCAAGCCCGTGCAACAGATACGCAGTATTTT
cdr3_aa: CAIQARATDTQYF

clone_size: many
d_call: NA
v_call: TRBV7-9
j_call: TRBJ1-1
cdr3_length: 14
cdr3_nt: TGTGCCAGCAGCCCACAGGGAGAGAACACTGAAGCTTTCTTT
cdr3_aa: CASSPQGENTEAFF

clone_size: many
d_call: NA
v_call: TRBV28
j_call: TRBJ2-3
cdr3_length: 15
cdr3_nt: TGTGCCAGCAGTTTTGCTAGCACAAGCACAGATACGCAGTATTTT
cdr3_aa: CASSFASTSTDTQYF

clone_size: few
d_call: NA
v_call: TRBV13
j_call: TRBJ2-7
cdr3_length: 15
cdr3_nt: TGTGCCAGCAGCCGCGGACTAAAGGTTAACTACGAGCAGTACTTC
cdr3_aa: CASSRGLKVNYEQYF

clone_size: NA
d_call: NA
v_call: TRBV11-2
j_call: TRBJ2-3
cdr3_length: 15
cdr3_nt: TGTGCCAGCAGCTTACTCGGCATTAGCACAGATACGCAGTATTTT
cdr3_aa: CASSLLGISTDTQYF

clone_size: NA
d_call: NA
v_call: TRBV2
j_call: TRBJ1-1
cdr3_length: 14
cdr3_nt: TGTGCCAGCAGTGAAGAGGGGGGAAGAACTGAAGCTTTCTTT
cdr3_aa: CASSEEGGRTEAFF

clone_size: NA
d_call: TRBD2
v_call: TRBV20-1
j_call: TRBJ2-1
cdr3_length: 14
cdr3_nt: TGCAGTGCTAGCCTAGCGGGAGCCTACAATGAGCAGTTCTTC
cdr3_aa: CSASLAGAYNEQFF

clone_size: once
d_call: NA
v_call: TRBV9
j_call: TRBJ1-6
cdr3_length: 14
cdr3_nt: TGTGCCAGCAGCCCGTGGGACACCAATTCACCCCTCCACTTT
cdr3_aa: CASSPWDTNSPLHF

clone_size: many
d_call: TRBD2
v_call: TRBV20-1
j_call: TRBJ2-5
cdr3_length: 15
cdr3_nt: TGCAGTGCTAGTAAGAGCGGGACGGGCCAAGAGACCCAGTACTTC
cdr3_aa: CSASKSGTGQETQYF

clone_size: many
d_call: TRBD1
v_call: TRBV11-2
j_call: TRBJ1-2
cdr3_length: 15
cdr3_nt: TGTGCCAGCAGCCTTAATGCAGGGGGCGTCTTTGGCTACACCTTC
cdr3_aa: CASSLNAGGVFGYTF

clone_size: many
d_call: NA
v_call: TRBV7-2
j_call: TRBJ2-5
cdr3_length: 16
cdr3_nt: TGTGCCAGCAGCTTTGGGTTGGGGACTCCCCAAGAGACCCAGTACTTC
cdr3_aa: CASSFGLGTPQETQYF

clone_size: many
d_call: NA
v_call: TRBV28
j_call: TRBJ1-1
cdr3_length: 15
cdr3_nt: TGTGCCAGCAGTCCAACCGGGCCAACGAACACTGAAGCTTTCTTT
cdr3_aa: CASSPTGPTNTEAFF

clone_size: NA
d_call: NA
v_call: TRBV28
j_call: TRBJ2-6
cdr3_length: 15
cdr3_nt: TGTGCCAGCAGTCAGACACGTTCTGGGGCCAACGTCCTGACTTTC
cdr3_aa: CASSQTRSGANVLTF

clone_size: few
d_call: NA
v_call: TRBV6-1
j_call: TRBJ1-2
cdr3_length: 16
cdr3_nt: TGTGCCAGCTCAGATCGTCCGGACGTCTTCAACTATGGCTACACCTTC
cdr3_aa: CASSDRPDVFNYGYTF

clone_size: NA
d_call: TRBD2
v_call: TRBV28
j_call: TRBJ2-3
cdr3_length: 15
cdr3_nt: TGTGCCATCAGGAACCTAGCGGAGAGCACAGATACGCAGTATTTT
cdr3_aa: CAIRNLAESTDTQYF

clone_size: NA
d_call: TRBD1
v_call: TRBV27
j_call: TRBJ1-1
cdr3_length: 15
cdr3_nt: TGTGCCAGCAGTTCACGACAGGGCGGATTCACTGAAGCTTTCTTT
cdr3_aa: CASSSRQGGFTEAFF

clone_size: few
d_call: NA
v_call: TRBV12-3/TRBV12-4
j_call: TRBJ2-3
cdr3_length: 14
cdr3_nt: TGTGCCAGCAGTCCCTCGGGGAACAGAGATACGCAGTATTTT
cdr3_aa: CASSPSGNRDTQYF